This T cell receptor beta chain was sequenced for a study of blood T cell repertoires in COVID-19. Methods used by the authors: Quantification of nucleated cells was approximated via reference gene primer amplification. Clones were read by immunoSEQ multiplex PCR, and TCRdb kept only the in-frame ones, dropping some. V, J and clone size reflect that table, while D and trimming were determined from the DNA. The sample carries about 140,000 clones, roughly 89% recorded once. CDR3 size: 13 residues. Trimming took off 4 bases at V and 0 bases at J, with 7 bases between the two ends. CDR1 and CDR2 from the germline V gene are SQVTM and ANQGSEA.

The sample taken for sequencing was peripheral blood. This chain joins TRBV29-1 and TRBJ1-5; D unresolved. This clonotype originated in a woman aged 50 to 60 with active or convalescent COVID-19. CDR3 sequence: CSVGPNSNQPQHF. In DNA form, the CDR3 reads TGCAGCGTTGGCCCTAATAGCAATCAGCCCCAGCATTTT. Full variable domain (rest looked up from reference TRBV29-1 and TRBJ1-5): SAVISQKPSRDICQRGTSLTIQCQVDSQVTMMFWYRQQPGQSLTLIATANQGSEATYESGFVIDKFPISRPNLTFSTLTVSNMSPEDSSIYLCSVGPNSNQPQHFGDGTRLSIL.